This T cell receptor beta chain is from a study of neurological immune-mediated disorders. Germline V gene sequence: CDR1 GTSNPN, CDR2 SVGIG (reference sequence). The CDR3 totals 11 residues. V lost 0 bases and J 7 bases, leaving 7 bases between the germline ends. The study's findings and limits: CDR3 amino acid sequences of expanded clones were not shared across subjects, a result suggesting private repertoires in all groups. TCR clonal expansion peaked in HTLV-1-associated myelopathy patients and was lowest in multiple sclerosis patients.

TCRdb itself ran the 5' RACE reads through MiXCR, one entry per CDR3 protein. Of about 120,000 distinct CDR3 sequences listed, roughly 3.2% are singletons. The sample holds many counts of this clonotype. Its antigen is undetermined. The specimen was PBMCs. The source is a woman in her twenties or thirties with multiple sclerosis. This sequence joins TRBV30 and TRBJ2-7; TRBD1 is a possible D gene (6 bases). In DNA form, the CDR3 reads TGTGCCTGGAGTGTAAGGGGGGAGCAGTACTTC. Its protein product is CAWSVRGEQYF.